The sequence of this T cell receptor (beta chain) was determined in a study of vaccination effects on CD4 cells after COVID-19. Before sequencing took place, the ViraFEST assay used viral peptide pools to expand antigen-specific CD4+ T cells. Isolation of CD4+ T cells took place after ten to eleven days of culture. Their SARS-CoV-2 infection, verified by PCR, occurred between March and December 2020. Cultures had half their medium replaced with IL-2 medium on days 3 and 7. General observations from the study: Late in the post-vaccination period, infection-induced and vaccine-induced clones underwent marked clonal contraction. Mainly new clones induced by vaccination were found among post-vaccine spike-reactive clones in convalescents.

This clone was counted a few times. As yet, its antigen is unknown. The assay was immunoSEQ multiplex PCR, and TCRdb's table has in-frame clones only and misses some. Of tens of thousands of clones in the sample, roughly 66% were seen once. This CDR3 region has 15 residues. V was pared by 1 base and J by 4 bases, with 12 bases between. Germline V gene sequence: CDR1 LGHDT, CDR2 YNNKEL (reference sequence). This sequence was found in a human donor who had a prior SARS-CoV-2 infection. This sample comprised CD4+ T cells from PBMCs cultured with a peptide pool, obtained before COVID-19 vaccination. This chain links TRBV3-1 (or the pseudogene TRBV3-2) with TRBJ2-3; TRBD2 might be the D (6 bases). Written as DNA, the CDR3 is TGTGCCAGCAGCCAAGGGTGGGGGGAGGCAGATACGCAGTATTTT. It is translated as CASSQGWGEADTQYF.